The rows below give T cell receptor beta chains drawn from one sample of a study of breast tumors, draining lymph nodes, adjacent tissues. MiXCR, run by TCRdb on the multiplex PCR reads, gives a single entry per CDR3 protein. The table lists under 300,000 distinct CDR3 sequences, 30% to 35% of them singletons. Material for sequencing was axillary lymph node tissue. Receptor source: a female donor with breast cancer. Some clones in this sample may be carry-over from other donors' samples. Both conserved end residues are part of each CDR3. The order of the fields is J gene, clone size, V gene, D gene, CDR3 protein, CDR3 DNA. The D gene is left open where the match is weak. Size is omitted from some rows. Given values are once, few, many or a class for expanded clones.

TRBJ1-5	many	TRBV20-1	.	CSARQGQVNQPQHF	TGCAGTGCTAGGCAAGGTCAGGTTAATCAGCCCCAGCATTTT
TRBJ1-5	.	TRBV11-2	TRBD1	CASSLGDRGNQPQHF	TGTGCCAGCAGCTTAGGCGACAGGGGGAATCAGCCCCAGCATTTT
TRBJ1-3	many	TRBV5-5	.	CASSLDVSYSGNTIYF	TGTGCCAGCAGCTTGGATGTTTCCTACTCTGGAAACACCATATATTTT
TRBJ2-5	many	TRBV9	TRBD2	CASSVDPSGGVQETQYF	TGTGCCAGCAGCGTAGACCCTAGCGGGGGGGTACAAGAGACCCAGTACTTC
TRBJ2-5	many	TRBV2	.	CASSEAQGKGFSQETQYF	TGTGCCAGCAGTGAAGCACAGGGAAAAGGATTTAGCCAAGAGACCCAGTACTTC
TRBJ2-7	many	TRBV2	.	CASGVRGYEQYF	TGTGCCAGCGGGGTGAGGGGTTACGAGCAGTACTTC
TRBJ1-6	many	TRBV27	.	CASSPWTGNLHF	TGTGCCAGCAGTCCCTGGACCGGCAACCTCCACTTT
TRBJ1-5	few	TRBV27	.	CASSRNRDNQPQHF	TGTGCCAGCAGTAGAAACAGGGACAATCAGCCCCAGCATTTT
TRBJ2-3	few	TRBV6-5	.	CASSYSIGFDTQYF	TGTGCCAGCAGTTACTCGATAGGGTTTGATACGCAGTATTTT
TRBJ2-5	once	TRBV9	.	CASSPRGGGQYQETQYF	TGTGCCAGCAGCCCCCGGGGGGGGGGACAGTACCAAGAGACCCAATACTTC
TRBJ2-7	.	TRBV24-1	TRBD2	CATRASGIPYEQYF	TGTGCCACCAGAGCTAGCGGGATTCCCTACGAGCAGTACTTC
TRBJ1-1	.	TRBV19	.	CASSRGSGMNTEAFF	TGTGCCAGTAGCCGGGGTTCAGGAATGAACACTGAAGCTTTCTTT
TRBJ2-3	.	TRBV10-3	TRBD1	CAISFGQGADTQYF	TGTGCCATCAGTTTTGGTCAGGGGGCAGATACGCAGTATTTT
TRBJ2-7	.	TRBV5-1	.	CASSMTGQYEQYF	TGCGCCAGCAGCATGACAGGTCAGTACGAGCAGTACTTC
TRBJ1-5	.	TRBV27	TRBD1	CASSPSGQGGQPQHF	TGTGCCAGCAGTCCCTCCGGACAGGGTGGGCAGCCCCAGCATTTT
TRBJ2-3	.	TRBV7-9	.	CASSSRQEVSTDTQYF	TGTGCCAGCAGCTCCAGACAGGAAGTAAGCACGGATACGCAGTATTTT
TRBJ2-7	many	TRBV2	.	CASSERGAYEQYF	TGTGCCAGCAGTGAGCGGGGAGCCTACGAGCAGTACTTC
TRBJ2-7	many	TRBV7-2	.	CASSVLGVVEQYF	TGTGCCAGCAGCGTTTTGGGTGTGGTCGAGCAGTACTTC
TRBJ1-4	.	TRBV7-9	.	CASSASGSPTSEKLFF	TGTGCCAGCAGCGCGTCAGGGAGCCCTACTAGTGAAAAACTGTTTTTT
TRBJ2-2	.	TRBV6-1	TRBD2	CASRLAGHSSGELFF	TGTGCCAGCAGACTAGCGGGTCATTCTTCAGGGGAGCTGTTTTTT